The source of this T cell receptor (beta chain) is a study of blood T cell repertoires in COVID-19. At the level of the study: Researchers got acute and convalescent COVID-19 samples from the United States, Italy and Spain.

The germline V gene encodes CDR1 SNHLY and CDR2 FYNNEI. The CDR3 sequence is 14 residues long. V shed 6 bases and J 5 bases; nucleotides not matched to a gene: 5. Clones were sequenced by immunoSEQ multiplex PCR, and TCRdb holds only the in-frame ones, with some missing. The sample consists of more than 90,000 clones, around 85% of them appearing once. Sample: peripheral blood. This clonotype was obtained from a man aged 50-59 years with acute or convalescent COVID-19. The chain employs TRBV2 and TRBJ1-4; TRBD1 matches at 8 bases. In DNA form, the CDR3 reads TGTGCCAGCAGGGGACGGACAGGGAATGAAAAACTGTTTTTT. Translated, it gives CASRGRTGNEKLFF. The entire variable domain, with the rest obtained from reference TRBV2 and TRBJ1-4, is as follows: EPEVTQTPSHQVTQMGQEVILRCVPISNHLYFYWYRQILGQKVEFLVSFYNNEISEKSEIFDDQFSVERPDGSNFTLKIRSTKLEDSAMYFCASRGRTGNEKLFFGSGTQLSVL.